The TCR beta chain described here comes from a study of T-cell memory formation after mild COVID-19. In TCRdb, the 5' RACE reads were re-called with MiXCR into one record per CDR3 protein. This sample has approximately 300,000 distinct CDR3 sequences; approximately 19% occur once, and the top ten carry around 21%. CDR1 is SEHNR and CDR2 is FQNEAQ in the germline V gene (reference sequence). The ends were cut back, 4 bases at V and 2 bases at J, with 21 bases in the middle. The CDR3 sequence is 17 residues long. The sequence came from a young man who had mild COVID-19 (a few samples of this study predate the infection). Cell type and time point are not known. The gene calls are TRBV7-9 and TRBJ2-7, with a possible D match to TRBD1 (5 bases). Material: PBMCs or a T cell subset sorted from them (not recorded which). The CDR3 loop reads CASSSSFFTGNPYEQYF. CDR3 DNA sequence: TGTGCCAGCAGCTCGAGTTTTTTCACAGGCAACCCCTACGAGCAGTACTTC.